Each of the 4 T cell receptor beta chains below was sequenced from the same sample in a study of early T cells in non-severe SARS-CoV-2 infection. TCRdb analysed the 5' RACE reads with MiXCR anew, one entry per CDR3 protein. The data show some 97,000 distinct CDR3 sequences, approximately 10% seen once. Sample: whole blood, taken at baseline. These receptors all come from an adult who was a healthcare worker with PCR-confirmed SARS-CoV-2 infection or an uninfected control (not recorded which).

This clonotype was detected ten times or more. This chain uses TRBV5-1 with TRBJ2-3; D unresolved. The germline V gene has CDR1 SGHRS and CDR2 YFSETQ. CDR3 length: 14 residues. V shed 0 bases and J shed 0 bases, with 5 bases lying between them. The CDR3 region is CASSLEWSTDTQYF. CDR3 coding DNA: TGCGCCAGCAGCTTGGAGTGGAGCACAGATACGCAGTATTTT.

This clonotype was seen a few times. The genes are TRBV2 and TRBJ2-2, with D possibly TRBD2 on 5 matching bases. V was clipped by 1 base and J by 1 base, with 7 bases between them. Germline V lookup: CDR1 SNHLY, CDR2 FYNNEI. This CDR3 region has 15 residues. CDR3 loop: CASSEVGENTGELFF. DNA of the CDR3: TGTGCCAGCAGTGAAGTCGGGGAGAACACCGGGGAGCTGTTTTTT.

Only a few counts were recorded for this clonotype. The chain couples TRBV3-1 to TRBJ2-3; 8 positions agree with TRBD2. CDR1 is LGHDT and CDR2 is YNNKEL in the germline V gene (reference sequence). With V trimmed by 1 base and J by 0 bases, 3 bases remained unmatched. CDR3 length equals 16 residues. The CDR3 region is CASSQVSGISTDTQYF. CDR3 bases: TGTGCCAGCAGCCAAGTTAGCGGGATTAGCACAGATACGCAGTATTTT.

This clonotype was seen a few times. The chain recombines TRBV6-5 with TRBJ2-7; D assignment may be TRBD1 or TRBD2 (5 bases each). The V gene's germline CDR1 is MNHEY and CDR2 SVGAGI. Trimming left V 2 bases short and J 4 bases short, with 15 bases between. This CDR3 has 15 amino acids. In DNA, the CDR3 is TGTGCCAGCAGTTACGCGTCCGGGACGAATTACGAGCAGTACTTC. Its protein product is CASSYASGTNYEQYF.